What follows are 20 T cell receptor beta chains derived from one specimen sequenced in a study of cytomegalovirus exposure and HLA in healthy donors. PCR employed 60 Vbeta and 13 Jbeta primers. Generated by immunoSEQ multiplex PCR, the TCRdb table keeps only in-frame clones and is missing some. Here the sample spans over 120,000 clones, around 75% being singletons. Material: PBMCs. These receptors were obtained from a man aged 25 to 45 in good health and CMV-seronegative.

V usage is TRBV7-6 and J usage is TRBJ1-1, with D perhaps matching TRBD1 (5 bases). The germline V gene has CDR1 SGHVS and CDR2 FNYEAQ. CDR3 length: 13 amino acids. V lost 6 bases and J 4 bases, leaving 12 bases between the germline ends. The CDR3 sequence: CASSHPGGTEAFF. DNA of the CDR3: TGTGCCAGCAGTCACCCGGGGGGCACTGAAGCTTTCTTT.

This chain joins TRBV5-6 and TRBJ1-2; 9 nucleotides line up with TRBD1. The CDR3 length is 17 residues. J lost 4 bases, V lost 3 bases, and 13 bases had no gene match. Germline CDR1 is SGHDT and CDR2 is YYEEEE. The CDR3 spells CASSWAGTGYPTYGYTF. In nucleotides, the CDR3 is TGTGCCAGCAGCTGGGCCGGGACAGGGTACCCTACCTATGGCTACACCTTC. The whole variable domain, filled in from reference TRBV5-6 and TRBJ1-2, reads DAGVTQSPTHLIKTRGQQVTLRCSPKSGHDTVSWYQQALGQGPQFIFQYYEEEERQRGNFPDRFSGHQFPNYSSELNVNALLLGDSALYLCASSWAGTGYPTYGYTFGSGTRLTVV.

The genes are TRBV2 and TRBJ1-5; D is possibly TRBD1 (5 bases). The CDR3 runs 14 residues. From germline, CDR1 is SNHLY and CDR2 FYNNEI. Trimming removed 7 bases from V and 5 bases from J, with 15 bases in between. The chain's CDR3 is CASTGVSMDQPQHF. The CDR3 nucleotides are TGTGCCAGCACGGGGGTGAGTATGGATCAGCCCCAGCATTTT.

The rearrangement joins TRBV7-9 to TRBJ2-4, with D maybe TRBD1 (5 bases). Trimming took off 0 bases at V and 12 bases at J, with 15 bases between the two ends. In germline, CDR1 is SEHNR, CDR2 FQNEAQ (reference sequence). This CDR3 contains 14 residues. CDR3 amino acids: CASSLATEFYRQYF. CDR3 DNA: TGTGCCAGCAGCTTAGCGACAGAGTTTTATCGTCAGTACTTC.

About this clone: This sequence may be a read error, since a much larger clone differs from it by one base. This same CDR3 is encoded by further DNA sequences in the sample. The chain carries TRBV7-7 and TRBJ1-1, with a tentative D call TRBD1 (5 bases). From germline, CDR1 is SSHAT and CDR2 FNYEAQ (reference sequence). The V end lost 5 bases, the J end lost 1 base, and 8 bases lay between the germline ends. The CDR3 is made up of 13 amino acids. The CDR3 protein is CASSLDRNTEAFF. The CDR3 coding sequence is TGTGCCAGCAGCCTCGACAGGAACACTGAAGCTTTCTTT.

V usage is TRBV9 and J usage is TRBJ2-5, with 11 bases that match TRBD2. V dropped 4 bases and J dropped 1; count of bases not matched to a gene: 6. Germline V lookup: CDR1 SGDLS, CDR2 YYNGEE. The CDR3 has 16 amino acids. The CDR3 region has the DNA TGTGCCAGCAGCCCCTTTAGCGGGAGGGTCCAAGAGACCCAGTACTTC. Protein: CASSPFSGRVQETQYF.

This clone was found once. V and J are TRBV18 and TRBJ2-1; no definite D call. Germline V lookup: CDR1 KGHSH, CDR2 LQKENI. This CDR3 is built from 14 residues. Trimming stripped 2 bases from V and 5 bases from J, with 10 bases between. CDR3 sequence reads: CASSPSDTNNEQFF. CDR3 nucleotides: TGTGCCAGCTCACCATCCGACACAAACAATGAGCAGTTCTTC.

The chain combines TRBV7-8 with TRBJ2-1, with 7 nucleotides matching TRBD2. The CDR3 runs to 14 residues. The V gene end was trimmed by 1 base and the J gene end by 6 bases; junction bases not matched to a gene: 3. Germline V CDR1 and CDR2: SGHVS, FQNEAQ. The CDR3 DNA reads TGTGCCAGCAGCTTAGGCGCTAGCGGCAATGAGCAGTTCTTC. Protein: CASSLGASGNEQFF.

This clone appeared a few times. The J gene is TRBJ2-1, the V gene TRBV6-5; D remains unclear. The germline V gene has CDR1 MNHEY and CDR2 SVGAGI. Trimming pared 5 bases from V and 8 bases from J, leaving 13 bases between. CDR3 length: 13 residues. This chain's CDR3 is CASSPRVLDEQFF. The CDR3 DNA follows: TGTGCCAGCAGTCCTAGAGTTCTAGATGAGCAGTTCTTC.

This clone was recorded a few times. The gene calls are TRBV28 and TRBJ2-2; a weak D match, TRBD1 (5 bases). The CDR3 runs 16 residues. Per the germline V gene, CDR1 is MDHEN and CDR2 is SYDVKM. V lost 2 bases and J lost 0, with 10 bases in between. The CDR3 spells CASSLGAGSNTGELFF. CDR3 in DNA: TGTGCCAGCAGTTTAGGGGCAGGGTCGAACACCGGGGAGCTGTTTTTT. Full variable domain (outside the CDR3, taken from reference TRBV28 and TRBJ2-2): DVKVTQSSRYLVKRTGEKVFLECVQDMDHENMFWYRQDPGLGLRLIYFSYDVKMKEKGDIPEGYSVSREKKERFSLILESASTNQTSMYLCASSLGAGSNTGELFFGEGSRLTVL.

The CDR3 protein is CATSRTVPNGGYTF. The CDR3 DNA sequence: TGTGCCACCTCCCGGACAGTCCCAAACGGTGGCTACACCTTC. V is TRBV6-1 and J is TRBJ1-2; the D gene is possibly TRBD1 (6 bases). The CDR3 consists of 14 residues. Germline CDR1 and CDR2: MNHNS and SASEGT. V lost 10 bases to trimming and J lost 7 bases, with 22 bases between them.

The chain carries TRBV2 and TRBJ2-7; D is perhaps TRBD2 (6 bases). The CDR3 sequence is 14 residues long. V lost 3 bases and J 3 bases, leaving 12 bases between the germline ends. Germline loops: CDR1 SNHLY, CDR2 FYNNEI. DNA for the CDR3: TGTGCCAGCAGTGAGACTAGACAAGACTACGAGCAGTACTTC. Encoded protein: CASSETRQDYEQYF.

This clone showed up just once. This chain joins TRBV6-5 and TRBJ2-6; no clear D. Germline V CDR1 and CDR2: MNHEY, SVGAGI. This CDR3 contains 14 residues. Trimming left V 5 bases short and J 0 bases short, with 5 bases between. The CDR3 DNA follows: TGTGCCAGCAGTGGCAGCTCTGGGGCCAACGTCCTGACTTTC. This encodes CASSGSSGANVLTF.

The table lists this clone with a count of one. The chain couples TRBV7-9 to TRBJ1-3, with a possible D match to TRBD1 (6 bases). The CDR3 is 15 residues long. Germline CDR1 and CDR2: SEHNR and FQNEAQ (reference sequence). V lost 2 bases to trimming and J lost 3 bases, with 11 bases between them. CDR3 residues: CASSLTGGNGNTIYF. CDR3 nucleotide sequence: TGTGCCAGCAGCTTAACTGGGGGCAATGGAAACACCATATATTTT. Looking up the rest from reference TRBV7-9 and TRBJ1-3 gives the full variable domain: DTGVSQNPRHKITKRGQNVTFRCDPISEHNRLYWYRQTLGQGPEFLTYFQNEAQLEKSRLLSDRFSAERPKGSFSTLEIQRTEQGDSAMYLCASSLTGGNGNTIYFGEGSWLTVV.

The V and J genes are TRBV4-2 and TRBJ1-3; D may be TRBD1 (6 bases). The V end lost 0 bases, the J end lost 4 bases, and 13 bases lay between the germline ends. This CDR3 contains 16 residues. In germline, CDR1 is LGHNA, CDR2 YNFKEQ. In DNA form, the CDR3 reads TGTGCCAGCAGCCAAGAGACAGGACATTACGGAAACACCATATATTTT. Translated: CASSQETGHYGNTIYF.

In its sample, this clone is medium-sized. The chain links TRBV7-8 to TRBJ1-1; 8 positions match TRBD1. CDR1 and CDR2 from the germline V gene are SGHVS and FQNEAQ. The V segment lost 3 bases and the J segment 6 bases; nucleotides outside the gene matches: 9. The CDR3 covers 15 residues. For the CDR3, the DNA is TGTGCCAGCAGCTTCTCCAGGGGGCGTTACGCTGAAGCTTTCTTT. Its translation: CASSFSRGRYAEAFF.

CDR3 sequence (DNA): TGTGCCAGCACCACGGCCGGGACAGTGGAGACCAAAAACATTCAGTACTTC. Protein sequence: CASTTAGTVETKNIQYF. V is TRBV28 and J is TRBJ2-4; the match to TRBD1 covers 7 bases. The germline V gene encodes CDR1 MDHEN and CDR2 SYDVKM. There are 17 residues in the CDR3. The V segment lost 7 bases and the J segment 2 bases; nucleotides outside the gene matches: 14.

CDR3: CASKRQGADGNTIYF. Written as DNA, the CDR3 is TGTGCCAGCAAACGACAGGGGGCGGACGGAAACACCATATATTTT. The chain combines TRBV6-5 with TRBJ1-3, with 10 nucleotides matching TRBD1. CDR1 is MNHEY, CDR2 SVGAGI, per germline. J was trimmed by 4 bases and V by 7 bases; bases with no gene match: 7. This CDR3 is 15 amino acids long.

A few counts support this clone. The chain uses TRBV6-5 and TRBJ1-1; 7 bases fit TRBD1. Unmatched junction bases numbered 7, after V lost 7 bases and J lost 5 bases. The CDR3 sequence is 13 residues long. Germline lookup yields CDR1 MNHEY and CDR2 SVGAGI. Here the CDR3 reads CASKATGRTEAFF. DNA for the CDR3: TGTGCCAGCAAGGCGACAGGGAGAACTGAAGCTTTCTTT.

This clone was counted between two and nine times. The chain has TRBV7-8 and TRBJ1-1, with a weak D call TRBD1 (6 bases). CDR1 and CDR2 (germline): SGHVS, FQNEAQ. The CDR3 runs 15 residues. The V and J ends lost 1 base and 6 bases respectively, with 15 bases between them. The CDR3 reads CASSLVPRGLPEAFF. CDR3 in DNA: TGTGCCAGCAGCTTAGTCCCCAGGGGTTTACCTGAAGCTTTCTTT.